A few counts support the clone carrying this T cell receptor beta chain. V shed 3 bases, J shed 4 bases, and the junction held 15 bases outside the gene matches. The CDR3 is 17 residues long. The germline gives CDR1 SGHRS, CDR2 YFSETQ. The data were obtained in a study of T cell repertoires in cytomegalovirus infection. One entry per CDR3 protein results from TCRdb running MiXCR on the reads. The table has fewer than 350,000 distinct CDR3 sequences, roughly 16% seen once; the top ten hold around 11%. The source is a human donor in good health (CMV status not recorded). Some clones in this sample may be carry-over from other donors' samples. The J gene is TRBJ2-5, the V gene TRBV5-1; the match to TRBD2 covers 7 bases. The sample comprised PBMCs. The CDR3 spells CASSSDPSGYSVETQYF. The CDR3 DNA reads as TGCGCCAGCAGCTCGGACCCTAGCGGTTACTCGGTAGAGACCCAGTACTTC.